This T cell receptor beta chain was documented in a study of CD8+ T cells in alopecia areata. The CDR3 contains 12 residues. V lost 4 bases to trimming and J lost 5 bases, with 9 bases between them. Germline CDR1 is SQVTM and CDR2 is ANQGSEA. The sample's treatment: oral pan-JAK inhibitor, 5-10 mg twice daily. Extraction of RNA preceded its reverse transcription into cDNA, which served as the sequencing template. Using immunoSEQ multiplex PCR, the repertoire was profiled, and TCRdb retains in-frame clones only, with some absent. The repertoire holds 110,000 or so clones, with approximately 55% as singletons.

The V and J genes are TRBV29-1 and TRBJ1-5; TRBD1 is a possible D gene (5 bases). Material: CD4+ T cells sorted from blood, obtained at week 24, from a patient treated with tofacitinib. The clonotype was recovered from a human donor with alopecia areata. Here the CDR3 reads CSVGGTDQPQHF. The CDR3 DNA sequence: TGCAGCGTTGGGGGCACCGATCAGCCCCAGCATTTT.